This T cell receptor beta chain is drawn from a study of OX40 agonist ivuxolimab in advanced cancers. CDR1 SNHLY and CDR2 FYNNEI come from the germline V gene. The CDR3 has 13 amino acids. Trimming took 6 bases from V and 3 from J; bases not matched to a gene: 4. Profiled with immunoSEQ multiplex PCR; TCRdb holds only in-frame clones, not every one. The sample holds 40,000 to 45,000 clones, about 82% seen once. This clonotype was obtained from an adult with an advanced solid tumor such as melanoma, head and neck, liver or kidney cancer. The sample was CD4+ or CD8+ T cells sorted from blood, taken in a trial of the OX40 agonist ivuxolimab. V and J are TRBV2 and TRBJ1-1, with 7 bases aligning to TRBD1. This CDR3 reads CASSDGQDTEAFF. The CDR3 DNA is TGTGCCAGCAGCGACGGACAGGACACTGAAGCTTTCTTT.